This T cell receptor (beta chain) was documented in a study of T cell responses to AZD1222 COVID-19 vaccine (dated by TCRdb to 2020 to 2022). Broadly, across the study: AZD1222 recipients with second doses at about 4 weeks or about 12 weeks were pooled, because spike-specific TCR depth and breadth did not differ between schedules. A total of approximately 250 trial participants underwent TCR sequencing, of whom about 200 had received two doses of AZD1222 and 26 had received two doses of the MenACWY control vaccine. Trial participants were enrolled by age into subgroups of 18-55, 56-69 and 70-plus years, and roughly 160, 29 and 62 TCR-sequenced participants, respectively, were included in these subgroups. General conclusions and limits of the study: CD4 TCRs associated with the vaccine covered the entire spike protein, and the dominant responses were in regions 160-218 and 743-854. The 56-69-year group was small, and its depth increase did not reach significance, likely because of low power. Conclusions about previously exposed vaccinees are limited, since just a handful of AZD1222 recipients were seropositive for SARS-CoV-2 at baseline. After two AZD1222 doses, both the breadth and the depth of spike-specific TCRs were significantly higher than at day 0 and than in MenACWY recipients. Because no day 14 peak-response samples were available, the repertoires could be characterized only after the peak T cell response. Reportedly, close to half of the unique spike-specific TCRs recognized epitopes lying outside the regions that are mutated in the B.1.351 and B.1.1.7 variants. Participants were mostly white British and included more females than males, and it was suggested by the authors that clonal diversity may have been underestimated.

A note on this clone: Its antigen is still unknown. The sample holds no much larger clone one base away, and base qualities are not on file.

The CDR3 regions of human TCRbeta chains were analyzed by immunosequencing. Concerning the study's data processing: TCRs in the repertoires were matched against a reference library of SARS-CoV-2-specific TCRs that had been generated with the MIRA antigen-specificity platform. Breadth was defined as the fraction of unique TCRs that were SARS-CoV-2-associated. Depth was defined as the fraction of total T cells that were SARS-CoV-2-associated. Using the MIRA data, each spike-specific TCR was mapped to the spike region that the TCR reacts to and placed in a CD4 or CD8 class. Log10-transformed breadth and depth values were compared by one-way ANOVA with Sidak's multiple comparisons tests. TCRdb re-hosts the immuneACCESS table, in-frame sequences only. Its copies lack some clones; in the studies checked, an unresolved V gene accounts for under half of them, and the cause for the rest is not known. That table gives V, J and clone size, and the DNA gave D and trimming. For this sample the table gives some 22,000 clones, of which around 82% were detected only once. The top ten hold less than 55% of the sample.

The CDR3 contains 12 residues, cysteine and phenylalanine counted. Of all the DNA, just the CDR3 is kept, 36 bases in frame from base 1. V and J are trimmed by 9 bases and 4 bases, and the gene matches miss 1 base of the junction. Sequences MDHEN (CDR1) and SYDVKM (CDR2) are obtained from the germline V gene. The label giving this sample's time point can be read as: baseline before first vaccination. Vaccinee samples came from UK trials COV001 and COV002, including a single-blind randomized controlled phase 2/3 trial of AZD1222 (ChAdOx1 nCoV-19) in healthy adults. For TCRbeta chain sequencing, PBMC samples were collected from trial participants at day 0 and at day 28 after the second dose.

This receptor was identified in an adult in good health. Sequencing was performed on peripheral blood, taken on day 0 of AZD1222 vaccination. The V gene is TRBV28 and the J gene is TRBJ2-1; 9 of the junction bases match TRBD1. The DNA sequence follows: TGTGCCAGTGACAGGGGGTACAATGAGCAGTTCTTC. Its product reads: CASDRGYNEQFF. The full variable domain, with segments outside the CDR3 supplied by the reference TRBV28 and TRBJ2-1 proteins, appears as DVKVTQSSRYLVKRTGEKVFLECVQDMDHENMFWYRQDPGLGLRLIYFSYDVKMKEKGDIPEGYSVSREKKERFSLILESASTNQTSMYLCASDRGYNEQFFGPGTRLTVL.